A single sample is the source of the 17 T cell receptor beta chains below, sequenced in a study of blood T cells in healthy people across ages. A second 7 to 11 cycle PCR used barcoded and J-beta primers. Each CDR3 protein is one row after TCRdb ran MiXCR on the 5' RACE reads. The sample holds hundreds of thousands of distinct CDR3 sequences; around 31% are singletons and the top ten take 15% to 19%. The sequencing sample was made of blood. These receptors all come from a woman aged 80 or over in good health.

V is TRBV7-2 and J is TRBJ1-4, with 9 bases aligning to TRBD1. Germline V gene data show CDR1 as SGHTA and CDR2 as FQGNSA. This CDR3 is 15 amino acids long. V was pared by 6 bases and J by 8 bases, with 10 bases of the junction left unmatched. CDR3 in DNA: TGTGCCAGCAGAGGGCCCACAGGGGGCGACGAAAAACTGTTTTTT. It is translated as CASRGPTGGDEKLFF. Full variable domain (outside the CDR3, taken from reference TRBV7-2 and TRBJ1-4): GAGVSQSPSNKVTEKGKDVELRCDPISGHTALYWYRQSLGQGLEFLIYFQGNSAPDKSGLPSDRFSAERTGGSVSTLTIQRTQQEDSAVYLCASRGPTGGDEKLFFGSGTQLSVL.

This chain links TRBV11-2 with TRBJ1-3; D unclear. CDR1 SGHAT and CDR2 FQNNGV come from the germline V gene. The CDR3 is made up of 10 amino acids. Trimming took off 5 bases at V and 6 bases at J, with 2 bases between the two ends. The CDR3 coding sequence is TGTGCCAGCAGCCTAAACACCATATATTTT. It codes for CASSLNTIYF. The entire variable domain, with the rest obtained from reference TRBV11-2 and TRBJ1-3, is as follows: EAGVAQSPRYKIIEKRQSVAFWCNPISGHATLYWYQQILGQGPKLLIQFQNNGVVDDSQLPKDRFSAERLKGVDSTLKIQPAKLEDSAVYLCASSLNTIYFGEGSWLTVV.

This clonotype has a count of ten or more. The chain combines TRBV11-2 with TRBJ2-3, with 8 bases fitting TRBD1. The germline V gene encodes CDR1 SGHAT and CDR2 FQNNGV. The CDR3 consists of 15 residues. V trimming: 1 base; J trimming: 6 bases; junction bases outside the gene matches: 6. CDR3 nucleotides: TGTGCCAGCAGCTTAGGGGACAGGCTTGGGGATACGCAGTATTTT. Protein sequence: CASSLGDRLGDTQYF.

On this clonotype itself: A read error may explain this, as a much larger clone is one base away. The chain joins TRBV24-1 to TRBJ2-5; the match to TRBD2 covers 10 bases. The CDR3 is 17 residues long. V was clipped by 6 bases and J by 5 bases; unmatched bases: 14. Germline CDR1 and CDR2: KGHDR and SFDVKD. DNA of the CDR3: TGTGCCACCAGTCCCCCAAGCGCGGCTAGCGGGGGTGAGACCCAGTACTTC. Translated: CATSPPSAASGGETQYF.

This clonotype was recorded at least ten times. CDR3 coding DNA: TGTGCCAGCAGCCAACCGACGGACAGTCTCCGGGAGACCCAGTACTTC. Its protein is CASSQPTDSLRETQYF. The chain carries TRBV6-2 or TRBV6-3 and TRBJ2-5, with TRBD1 as a possible D gene (6 bases). V lost 6 bases to trimming and J lost 5 bases, with 22 bases between them. The CDR3 covers 16 residues. The germline gives CDR1 MNHEY, CDR2 SVGEGT.

This clonotype has more than one count but fewer than ten. The genes are TRBV3-1 and TRBJ2-2, with 8 bases matching TRBD1. The CDR3 is 15 amino acids. J gave up 2 bases and V 8 bases, and 7 bases lay outside the gene matches. Germline V gives CDR1 LGHDT, CDR2 YNNKEL (reference sequence). The CDR3 here is CASRPGQVNTGELFF. The CDR3 DNA is TGTGCCAGCCGCCCGGGACAGGTCAACACCGGGGAGCTGTTTTTT.

In the case of this clonotype: A much larger clone differs from this one at a single base, so this may be a read error. The chain uses TRBV9 and TRBJ2-1; 7 nucleotides agree with TRBD1. Germline assignment: CDR1 SGDLS and CDR2 YYNGEE. V was pared by 6 bases and J by 10 bases, with 13 bases of the junction left unmatched. The CDR3 sequence is 14 residues long. The DNA of the CDR3 is TGTGCCAGCACCCCGACAGGGTTACCCTACGAGCAGTTCTTC. Amino acid sequence: CASTPTGLPYEQFF. Filled out from reference TRBV9 and TRBJ2-1, the complete variable domain reads DSGVTQTPKHLITATGQRVTLRCSPRSGDLSVYWYQQSLDQGLQFLIQYYNGEERAKGNILERFSAQQFPDLHSELNLSSLELGDSALYFCASTPTGLPYEQFFGPGTRLTVL.

There are many counts of this clonotype. The chain employs TRBV5-1 and TRBJ2-7; D is possibly TRBD2 (5 bases). V dropped 2 bases and J dropped 7 bases, with 10 bases sitting between them. The germline V gene has CDR1 SGHRS and CDR2 YFSETQ. The CDR3 contains 12 residues. CDR3 sequence: CASSFTGMEQYF. Here the CDR3 DNA reads TGCGCCAGCAGCTTTACGGGGATGGAGCAGTACTTC.

There are many counts of this clonotype. This chain uses TRBV10-3 with TRBJ1-6; perhaps TRBD1 as D (6 bases). The length of the CDR3 is 16 residues. Between the trimmed V and J ends, which lost 4 bases and 11 bases, there was a span of 21 bases. Germline CDR1 and CDR2: ENHRY and SYGVKD. The chain's CDR3 is CAISVKGSLEGAPLHF. The CDR3 nucleotides read TGTGCCATCAGTGTTAAAGGTTCGCTCGAGGGGGCACCCCTCCACTTT.

This clonotype was detected many times. The chain recombines TRBV7-9 with TRBJ1-2; D is undetermined. The CDR3 is 14 amino acids. The germline CDR1 and CDR2 sequences are SEHNR and FQNEAQ (reference sequence). Trimming took 1 base from V and 8 from J, leaving 14 bases between them. For the CDR3, the DNA is TGTGCCAGCAGCTTAGTGATGGGTATCCGGGGCTACACCTTC. Translating it yields CASSLVMGIRGYTF.

A note on this clonotype: A much larger clone differs from this one at a single base, so this may be a read error. The rearrangement joins TRBV4-3 to TRBJ1-1; tentatively, D is TRBD1 (5 bases). V was cut by 3 bases and J by 5 bases, with 19 bases left in between. There are 16 residues in the CDR3. The germline V gene encodes CDR1 LGHNA and CDR2 YSLEER. CDR3 coding DNA: TGCGCCAGCAGCCACGAGGGGATGATCGGGGAAACTGAAGCTTTCTTT. Its protein product is CASSHEGMIGETEAFF.

At least ten counts were recorded for this clonotype. The J gene is TRBJ2-1, the V gene TRBV20-1; a possible D gene is TRBD1 (6 bases). This CDR3 contains 13 residues. CDR1 DFQATT and CDR2 SNEGSKA come from the germline V gene (reference sequence). The V and J ends lost 6 bases and 2 bases respectively, with 11 bases between them. CDR3 loop: CSAPDSPYNEQFF. DNA for the CDR3: TGCAGTGCCCCGGACAGTCCCTACAATGAGCAGTTCTTC.

With regard to this clonotype: A much larger clone is a single base away; this may be a read error. V usage is TRBV7-8 and J usage is TRBJ1-2; TRBD1 might be the D (6 bases). Germline values: CDR1 SGHVS, CDR2 FQNEAQ. The CDR3 is 17 amino acids. Trimming removed 2 bases at V and 6 bases at J, with 22 bases between. The CDR3 DNA reads as TGTGCCAGCAGCTTACCGCTTCTCAGGGGTTTGGCTCATGGCTACACCTTC. It encodes CASSLPLLRGLAHGYTF.

V usage is TRBV4-3 and J usage is TRBJ1-5, with no clear D. The CDR3 extends over 14 amino acids. The germline gives CDR1 LGHNA, CDR2 YSLEER. The ends were cut back, 0 bases at V and 5 bases at J, with 8 bases in the middle. The CDR3 DNA reads as TGCGCCAGCAGCCAAGATAGGGAATATCAGCCCCAGCATTTT. This encodes CASSQDREYQPQHF.

This clonotype was found a few times. A much larger clone is a single base away; this may be a read error. The rearrangement uses TRBV27 and TRBJ2-3; perhaps TRBD1 as D (6 bases). Germline CDR1 MNHEY, CDR2 SMNVEV (reference sequence). The CDR3 spans 13 residues. The CDR3 DNA follows: TGTGCCGGCAGTGGACAGCACACAGATACGCAGTATTTT. Amino acid sequence: CAGSGQHTDTQYF.

This clonotype appeared a few times. A much larger clone differs from this one at a single base, so this may be a read error. The rearrangement joins TRBV29-1 to TRBJ2-7; D is uncertain. The V and J ends lost 3 bases and 7 bases respectively, with 13 bases between them. The CDR3 covers 12 residues. CDR1 SQVTM and CDR2 ANQGSEA come from the germline V gene. The CDR3 protein is CSVDPTNNEQYF. CDR3 DNA sequence: TGCAGCGTTGATCCTACGAACAATGAGCAGTACTTC.

In this sample, this clonotype turned up a few times. This rearrangement joins TRBV27 to TRBJ1-4, with D possibly matching TRBD1 (5 bases). Trimming cost V 3 bases and J 5 bases, with 10 bases left between them. The length of the CDR3 is 14 residues. The germline V gene encodes CDR1 MNHEY and CDR2 SMNVEV (reference sequence). CDR3 loop: CASSLRNRNEKLFF. In DNA form, the CDR3 reads TGTGCCAGCAGTTTGCGAAACAGGAATGAAAAACTGTTTTTT.